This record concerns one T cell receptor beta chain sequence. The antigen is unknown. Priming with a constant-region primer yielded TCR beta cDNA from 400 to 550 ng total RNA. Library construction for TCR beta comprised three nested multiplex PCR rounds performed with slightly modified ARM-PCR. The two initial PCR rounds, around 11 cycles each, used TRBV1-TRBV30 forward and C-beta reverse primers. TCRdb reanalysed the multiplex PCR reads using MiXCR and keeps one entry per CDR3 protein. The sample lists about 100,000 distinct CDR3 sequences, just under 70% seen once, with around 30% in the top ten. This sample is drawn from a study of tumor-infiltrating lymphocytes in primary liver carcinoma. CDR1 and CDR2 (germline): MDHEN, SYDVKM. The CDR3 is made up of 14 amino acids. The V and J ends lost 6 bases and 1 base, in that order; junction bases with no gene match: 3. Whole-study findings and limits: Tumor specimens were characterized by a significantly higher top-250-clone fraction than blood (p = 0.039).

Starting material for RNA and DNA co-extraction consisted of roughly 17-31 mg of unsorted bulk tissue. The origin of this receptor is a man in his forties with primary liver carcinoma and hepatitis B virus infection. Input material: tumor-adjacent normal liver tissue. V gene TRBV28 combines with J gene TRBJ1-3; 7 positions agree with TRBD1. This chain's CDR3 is CASSRTGSGNTIYF. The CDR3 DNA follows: TGTGCCAGCAGCCGGACAGGTTCTGGAAACACCATATATTTT.